One and the same sample provided the 4 T cell receptor beta chains below, sequenced in a study of T cells after posttransplantation cyclophosphamide. This table comes from immunoSEQ multiplex PCR, and its TCRdb copy is limited to in-frame clones, with some not included. The repertoire holds about 3,700 clones, with 62% as singletons. Sequenced sample: memory CD8+ T cells sorted from blood. These receptors all stem from a man aged 25-45 years in good health and a related stem cell transplant donor.

CDR3 sequence (DNA): TGTGCCAGCAGACCTCTAGCGGGGGGTTTGTACAATGAGCAGTTCTTC. This codes for CASRPLAGGLYNEQFF. The J gene is TRBJ2-1, the V gene TRBV6-6, with TRBD2 identical over 11 bases. V lost 6 bases, J lost 4 bases, and 8 bases stayed unmatched. The CDR3 totals 16 residues. Germline CDR1 reads MNHNY; CDR2 reads SVGAGI (reference sequence).

This clone was counted only a few times. The CDR3 DNA sequence: TGTGCCAGCAGCTTGGCTGCGACAGCTAATCTAGAAAATGGCTACACCTTC. Encoded protein: CASSLAATANLENGYTF. The V and J genes are TRBV5-5 and TRBJ1-2; TRBD1 might be the D (5 bases). The CDR3 covers 17 residues. Germline values: CDR1 SGHKS, CDR2 YYEKEE (reference sequence). V gave up 0 bases and J gave up 6 bases, with 21 bases separating them.

This sequence joins TRBV27 and TRBJ2-7; D is unresolved. Between the trimmed V and J ends, which lost 2 bases and 7 bases, there was a span of 12 bases. This CDR3 has 13 residues. Germline CDR1 and CDR2: MNHEY and SMNVEV (reference sequence). CDR3 coding DNA: TGTGCCAGCAGTTTACGGCTAGAATTTGAGCAGTACTTC. Amino acids: CASSLRLEFEQYF.

The CDR3 nucleotides read TGTGCCAGCAGTGAGAGACTAGCGGAAGCGTATACGCAGTATTTT. Translation gives CASSERLAEAYTQYF. This chain connects TRBV2 to TRBJ2-3, with 9 bases matching TRBD2. V gave up 3 bases and J gave up 7 bases; unmatched junction bases: 8. The CDR3 runs to 15 residues. Germline CDR1 SNHLY, CDR2 FYNNEI.